A selection of T cell receptor beta chains follows, all from one sample in a study of cytomegalovirus exposure and HLA in healthy donors. TCRdb's table, derived via immunoSEQ multiplex PCR, lists solely in-frame clones and lacks some. The repertoire includes about 170,000 clones, 75% to 85% of them detected once, and 2% to 2.5% sits in the top ten. Sequencing used PBMCs. The source of these receptors is a woman between 45 and 65 years old in good health and CMV-seronegative. Both conserved end residues are part of each CDR3. Each record gives: clone size, V gene, D gene, CDR3 length, J gene, CDR3 DNA, CDR3 protein. The D gene is left open where the match is weak. Size is omitted from some rows. Given values are once, few, many or a class for expanded clones.

size: few; V: TRBV28; D: .; length: 15; J: TRBJ1-2; DNA: TGTGCCAGCAGTTTAGCGGGAAGTCACGGTTATGGCTACACCTTC; CDR3: CASSLAGSHGYGYTF
size: .; V: TRBV7-3; D: .; length: 16; J: TRBJ2-4; DNA: TGTGCCAGCAGCTTTTTTTCAACTACAGCCAAAAACATTCAGTACTTC; CDR3: CASSFFSTTAKNIQYF
size: once; V: TRBV5-5; D: .; length: 15; J: TRBJ2-3; DNA: TGTGCCAGCAGCTTGGTTGCAGGCTTCGCAGATACGCAGTATTTT; CDR3: CASSLVAGFADTQYF
size: .; V: TRBV28; D: TRBD1; length: 12; J: TRBJ1-1; DNA: TGTGCCAGCGGAGACAGGGTTACTGAAGCTTTCTTT; CDR3: CASGDRVTEAFF
size: .; V: TRBV7-9; D: TRBD1; length: 15; J: TRBJ2-1; DNA: TGTGCCAGCAGCTTGGGCCGGACAGGGGAGGGTGAGCAGTTCTTC; CDR3: CASSLGRTGEGEQFF
size: .; V: TRBV29-1; D: TRBD1; length: 15; J: TRBJ2-2; DNA: TGCAGCGTTGAAGATGAGACAGGGGGCCCCGGGGAGCTGTTTTTT; CDR3: CSVEDETGGPGELFF
size: .; V: TRBV4-3; D: .; length: 15; J: TRBJ1-2; DNA: TGCGCCAGCAGCCAAGAATCGGCGGTGATCTATGGCTACACCTTC; CDR3: CASSQESAVIYGYTF
size: .; V: TRBV7-2; D: .; length: 13; J: TRBJ2-2; DNA: TGTGCCAGCAGCCCACTAGCAACCGGGGAGCTGTTTTTT; CDR3: CASSPLATGELFF
size: .; V: TRBV2; D: TRBD1; length: 17; J: TRBJ1-1; DNA: TGTGCCAGCAGTGAAGCAGGGGGCTTGGCATGGAACACTGAAGCTTTCTTT; CDR3: CASSEAGGLAWNTEAFF
size: .; V: TRBV5-1; D: TRBD2; length: 16; J: TRBJ2-3; DNA: TGCGCCAGCAGCCTACGGACTAGCGGTAGCACAGATACGCAGTATTTT; CDR3: CASSLRTSGSTDTQYF
size: .; V: TRBV2; D: .; length: 13; J: TRBJ2-2; DNA: TGTGCCAGCAGGATTGAGAGGACCGGGGAGCTGTTTTTT; CDR3: CASRIERTGELFF
size: .; V: TRBV21-1; D: .; length: 15; J: TRBJ1-5; DNA: TGTGCCAGCAGCAAAAATGGAGGAAGCAATCAGCCCCAGCATTTT; CDR3: CASSKNGGSNQPQHF
size: .; V: TRBV6-6; D: TRBD1; length: 16; J: TRBJ2-1; DNA: TGTGCCAGCAGTTACGTGGCGGGCAGGGGGCTACATGAGCAGTTCTTC; CDR3: CASSYVAGRGLHEQFF
size: .; V: TRBV6-5; D: .; length: 14; J: TRBJ2-2; DNA: TGTGCCAGCAGTTTGCAGACAGGCTCCGGGGAGCTGTTTTTT; CDR3: CASSLQTGSGELFF
size: .; V: TRBV14; D: TRBD2; length: 14; J: TRBJ2-7; DNA: TGTGCCAGCAGCCAAGATGGGGGGGGCTACGAGCAGTACTTC; CDR3: CASSQDGGGYEQYF
size: once; V: TRBV7-3; D: .; length: 17; J: TRBJ2-5; DNA: TGTGCCAGCAGCTTCTTCCCCGACAGGTTCCCCCAAGAGACCCAGTACTTC; CDR3: CASSFFPDRFPQETQYF
size: .; V: TRBV5-1; D: .; length: 15; J: TRBJ2-2; DNA: TGCGCCAGCAGCTTGTTAAAAGCTAACACCGGGGAGCTGTTTTTT; CDR3: CASSLLKANTGELFF
size: .; V: TRBV15; D: .; length: 18; J: TRBJ2-3; DNA: TGTGCCACCAGCAGAGATAGGCCCACCACTCGTAGAGGAGATACGCAGTATTTT; CDR3: CATSRDRPTTRRGDTQYF
size: .; V: TRBV29-1; D: .; length: 14; J: TRBJ1-3; DNA: TGCAGCGTTCGCGAGGGCCTCTCTGGAAACACCATATATTTT; CDR3: CSVREGLSGNTIYF
size: .; V: TRBV11-2; D: TRBD1; length: 16; J: TRBJ1-3; DNA: TGTGCCAGCAGCACGGGACAGCTGGTCTCTGGAAACACCATATATTTT; CDR3: CASSTGQLVSGNTIYF
size: few; V: TRBV5-1; D: TRBD1; length: 17; J: TRBJ2-6; DNA: TGCGCCAGCAGCTTGGTACAGGGGGAATCTGGGGCCAACGTCCTGACTTTC; CDR3: CASSLVQGESGANVLTF
size: .; V: TRBV19; D: .; length: 15; J: TRBJ1-2; DNA: TGTGCCAGCACCCCTGATTGGAGGGGGGGGTATGGCCACACCTTC; CDR3: CASTPDWRGGYGHTF
size: .; V: TRBV28; D: .; length: 10; J: TRBJ1-1; DNA: TGTGCCAGCAGTTATAAGAGAGCTTTCTTT; CDR3: CASSYKRAFF
size: .; V: TRBV9; D: TRBD2; length: 17; J: TRBJ2-3; DNA: TGTGCCAGCAGCGTAGGACTAGCGGTTCATTCCGGGGATACGCAGTATTTT; CDR3: CASSVGLAVHSGDTQYF